This entry describes one T cell receptor beta chain. From germline, CDR1 is SGHKS and CDR2 YYEKEE (reference sequence). The V and J ends lost 1 base and 4 bases, in that order; junction bases with no gene match: 1. CDR3 length equals 14 residues. Sequencing used immunoSEQ multiplex PCR; TCRdb keeps in-frame clones, though not all of them. The table lists approximately 92,000 clones, around 88% of them singletons. Seattle's enrolled individuals joined amid active infection and were then monitored longitudinally. This sample was included in a study of blood T cell repertoires in COVID-19. The wider study: COVID-19 samples from acute and convalescent phases originated in the United States, Italy and Spain. Sample material is recorded as cDNA or gDNA derived from T cells, B-cell-depleted T cells, or PBMCs.

The rearrangement joins TRBV5-5 to TRBJ2-2, with 7 bases aligning to TRBD2. This TCR came from a woman aged 55-69 years with COVID-19, enrolled during active disease. Sequencing was performed on peripheral blood. CDR3 sequence (DNA): TGTGCCAGCAGCTTGTGGGAGGGCACCGGGGAGCTGTTTTTT. It is translated as CASSLWEGTGELFF.